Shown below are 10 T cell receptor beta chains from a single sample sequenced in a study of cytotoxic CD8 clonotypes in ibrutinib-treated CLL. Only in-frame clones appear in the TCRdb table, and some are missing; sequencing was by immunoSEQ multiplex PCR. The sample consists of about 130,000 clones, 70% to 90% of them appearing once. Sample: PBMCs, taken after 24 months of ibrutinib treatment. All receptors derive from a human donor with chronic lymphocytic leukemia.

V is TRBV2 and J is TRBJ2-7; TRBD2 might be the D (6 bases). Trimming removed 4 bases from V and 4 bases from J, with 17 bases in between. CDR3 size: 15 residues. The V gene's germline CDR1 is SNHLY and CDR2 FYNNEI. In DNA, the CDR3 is TGTGCCAGCAGTGGGGGGAGGTTGTTGCGTTACGAGCAGTACTTC. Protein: CASSGGRLLRYEQYF. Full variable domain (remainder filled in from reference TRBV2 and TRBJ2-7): EPEVTQTPSHQVTQMGQEVILRCVPISNHLYFYWYRQILGQKVEFLVSFYNNEISEKSEIFDDQFSVERPDGSNFTLKIRSTKLEDSAMYFCASSGGRLLRYEQYFGPGTRLTVT.

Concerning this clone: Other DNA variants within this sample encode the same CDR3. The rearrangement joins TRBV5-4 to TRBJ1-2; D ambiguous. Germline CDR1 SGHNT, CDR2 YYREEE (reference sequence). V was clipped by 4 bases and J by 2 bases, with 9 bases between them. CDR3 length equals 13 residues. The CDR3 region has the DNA TGTGCCAGCAGCACGGACGGAAACTATGGCTACACCTTC. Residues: CASSTDGNYGYTF.

CDR3 loop: CASSERAGTSGTYEQYF. In nucleotides, the CDR3 is TGTGCCAGCAGCGAACGAGCCGGGACTAGCGGAACCTACGAGCAGTACTTC. The chain uses TRBV27 and TRBJ2-7; 11 bases are shared with TRBD2. Germline-derived CDR1 and CDR2 are MNHEY and SMNVEV (reference sequence). This CDR3 spans 17 amino acids. The V segment lost 6 bases and the J segment 2 bases; nucleotides outside the gene matches: 12.

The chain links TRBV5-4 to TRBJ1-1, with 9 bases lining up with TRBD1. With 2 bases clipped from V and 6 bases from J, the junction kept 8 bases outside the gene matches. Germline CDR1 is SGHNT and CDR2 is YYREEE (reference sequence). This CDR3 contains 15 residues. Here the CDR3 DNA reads TGTGCCAGCAGCTTCCCAAACAGGGGGCGCGCTGAAGCTTTCTTT. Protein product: CASSFPNRGRAEAFF. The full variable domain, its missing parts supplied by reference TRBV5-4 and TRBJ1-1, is ETGVTQSPTHLIKTRGQQVTLRCSSQSGHNTVSWYQQALGQGPQFIFQYYREEENGRGNFPPRFSGLQFPNYSSELNVNALELDDSALYLCASSFPNRGRAEAFFGQGTRLTVV.

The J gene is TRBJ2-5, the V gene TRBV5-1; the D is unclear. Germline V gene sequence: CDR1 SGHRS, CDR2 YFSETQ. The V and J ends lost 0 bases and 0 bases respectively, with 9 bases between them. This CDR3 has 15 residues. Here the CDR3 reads CASSLALAYQETQYF. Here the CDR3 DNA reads TGCGCCAGCAGCTTGGCTTTGGCCTACCAAGAGACCCAGTACTTC. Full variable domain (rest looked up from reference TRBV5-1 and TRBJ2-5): KAGVTQTPRYLIKTRGQQVTLSCSPISGHRSVSWYQQTPGQGLQFLFEYFSETQRNKGNFPGRFSGRQFSNSRSEMNVSTLELGDSALYLCASSLALAYQETQYFGPGTRLLVL.

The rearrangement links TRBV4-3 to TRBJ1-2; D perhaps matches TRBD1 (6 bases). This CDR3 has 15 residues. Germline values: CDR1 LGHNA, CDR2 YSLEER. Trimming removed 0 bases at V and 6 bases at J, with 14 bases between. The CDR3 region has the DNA TGCGCCAGCAGCCAAGAGGCGGGGGGCTGGGATGGCTACACCTTC. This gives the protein CASSQEAGGWDGYTF.

As DNA, the CDR3 is TGTGCCAGCAGATTTGGACAGGGCAATTCAGCCTACGAGCAGTACTTC. This gives the protein CASRFGQGNSAYEQYF. The V and J genes are TRBV28 and TRBJ2-7; TRBD1 aligns across 8 bases. Per germline, CDR1 MDHEN and CDR2 SYDVKM. The J segment lost 2 bases and the V segment lost 6 bases, leaving 12 bases of the junction unmatched. This CDR3 has 16 residues.

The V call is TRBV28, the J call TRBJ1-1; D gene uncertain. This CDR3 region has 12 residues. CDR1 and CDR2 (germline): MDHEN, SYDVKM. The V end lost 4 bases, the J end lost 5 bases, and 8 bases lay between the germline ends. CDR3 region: CASSSLSTEAFF. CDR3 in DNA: TGTGCCAGCAGTTCGCTATCAACTGAAGCTTTCTTT.

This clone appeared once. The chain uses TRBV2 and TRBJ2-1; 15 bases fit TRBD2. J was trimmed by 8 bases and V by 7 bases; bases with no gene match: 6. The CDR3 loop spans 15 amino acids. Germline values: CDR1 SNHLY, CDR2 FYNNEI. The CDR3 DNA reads TGTGCCAGCAAAGGGACTAGCGGGAGGTTCGATGAGCAGTTCTTC. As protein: CASKGTSGRFDEQFF.

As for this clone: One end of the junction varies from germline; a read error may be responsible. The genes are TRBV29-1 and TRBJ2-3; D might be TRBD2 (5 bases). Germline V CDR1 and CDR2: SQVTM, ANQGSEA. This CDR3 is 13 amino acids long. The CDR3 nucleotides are TGCAGCGTTGAAGTGGCGGGCACGGATACGCAGTATTTT. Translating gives CSVEVAGTDTQYF.